This TCR beta chain comes out of a study of blood T cell repertoires in COVID-19. Study information: The United States, Italy and Spain supplied acute and convalescent COVID-19 samples.

Original processing notes: Reference gene primer amplification yielded estimated nucleated cell counts. Sequencing was performed with immunoSEQ multiplex PCR; in TCRdb, only in-frame clones are kept and a portion is missing. The V and J calls and the clone size are those of that table, but D and trimming were determined from the DNA. The sample has around 60,000 clones; about 78% are singletons. J lost 4 bases, V lost 4 bases, and 6 bases had no gene match. This CDR3 has 15 residues. Germline assignment: CDR1 SGHRS and CDR2 YFSETQ. The chain joins TRBV5-1 to TRBJ2-1; TRBD2 agrees at 9 bases. Sequencing input: peripheral blood. This clonotype was obtained from a man older than 75 with active or convalescent COVID-19. CDR3 bases: TGCGCCAGCAGCCCCTTAGCGGGGGAGTACAATGAGCAGTTCTTC. Protein sequence: CASSPLAGEYNEQFF. The whole variable domain, filled in from reference TRBV5-1 and TRBJ2-1, reads KAGVTQTPRYLIKTRGQQVTLSCSPISGHRSVSWYQQTPGQGLQFLFEYFSETQRNKGNFPGRFSGRQFSNSRSEMNVSTLELGDSALYLCASSPLAGEYNEQFFGPGTRLTVL.